The following is a T cell receptor (beta chain) sequence with its context. As for time point: time of PML onset. Germline V gene lookup returns CDR1 LNHDA and CDR2 SQIVND (reference sequence). The CDR3 spans 15 residues. V lost 5 bases and J lost 2, with 13 bases in between. The record originates from a study of multiple sclerosis patients with progressive multifocal leukoencephalopathy. Here immunoSEQ multiplex PCR was the method, and the copy in TCRdb shows in-frame clones only, minus some. The data hold 25,000 to 35,000 clones, with roughly 87% observed a single time. The chain couples TRBV19 to TRBJ2-4; possible D gene TRBD1, 6 bases. The TCR comes from a human donor with progressive multifocal leukoencephalopathy. The sequenced sample was PBMCs, obtained from a patient treated with natalizumab. The CDR3 here is CASSSPGTTKNIQYF. CDR3 nucleotides: TGTGCCAGTAGTTCCCCCGGGACAACCAAAAACATTCAGTACTTC.